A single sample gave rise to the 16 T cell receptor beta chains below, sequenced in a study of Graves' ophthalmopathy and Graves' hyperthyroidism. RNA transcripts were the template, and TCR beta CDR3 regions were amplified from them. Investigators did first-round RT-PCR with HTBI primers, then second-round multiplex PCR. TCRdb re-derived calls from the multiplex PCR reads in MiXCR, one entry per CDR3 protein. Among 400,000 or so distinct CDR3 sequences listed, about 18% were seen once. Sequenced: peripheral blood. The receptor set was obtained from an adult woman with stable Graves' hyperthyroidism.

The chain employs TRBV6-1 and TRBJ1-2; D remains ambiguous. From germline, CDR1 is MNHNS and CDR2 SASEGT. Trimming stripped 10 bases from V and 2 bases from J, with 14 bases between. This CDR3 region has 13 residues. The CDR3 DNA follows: TGTGCCACCCGCCTGACTTCAAACTATGGCTACACCTTC. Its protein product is CATRLTSNYGYTF.

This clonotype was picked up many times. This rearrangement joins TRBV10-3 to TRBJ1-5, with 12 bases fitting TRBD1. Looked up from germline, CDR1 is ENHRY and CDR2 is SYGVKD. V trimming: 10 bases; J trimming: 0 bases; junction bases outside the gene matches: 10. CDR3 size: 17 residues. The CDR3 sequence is CATAPGQGAVSNQPQHF. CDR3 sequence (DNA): TGTGCCACCGCTCCGGGACAGGGGGCGGTTAGCAATCAGCCCCAGCATTTT.

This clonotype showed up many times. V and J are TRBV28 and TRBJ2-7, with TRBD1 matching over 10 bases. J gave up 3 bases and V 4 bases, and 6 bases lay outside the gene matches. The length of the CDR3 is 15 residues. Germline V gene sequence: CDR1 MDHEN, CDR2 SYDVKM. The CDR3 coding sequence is TGTGCCAGCAGTTCCCCCGGGACAGGGGTCTACGAGCAGTACTTC. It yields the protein CASSSPGTGVYEQYF.

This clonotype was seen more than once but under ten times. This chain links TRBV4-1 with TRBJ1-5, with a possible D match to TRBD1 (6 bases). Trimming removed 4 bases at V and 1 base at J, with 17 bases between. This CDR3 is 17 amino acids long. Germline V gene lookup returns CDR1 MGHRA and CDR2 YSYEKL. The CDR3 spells CASSLGARRGSNQPQHF. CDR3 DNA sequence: TGCGCCAGCAGCCTCGGCGCCAGGAGGGGGAGCAATCAGCCCCAGCATTTT.

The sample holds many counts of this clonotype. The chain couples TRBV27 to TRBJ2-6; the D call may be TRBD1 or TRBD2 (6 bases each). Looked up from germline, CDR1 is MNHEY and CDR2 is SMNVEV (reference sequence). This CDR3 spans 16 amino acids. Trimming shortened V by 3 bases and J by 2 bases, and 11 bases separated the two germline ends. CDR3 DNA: TGTGCCAGCAGTTTTTATGGGGGGCCTGGGGCCAACGTCCTGACTTTC. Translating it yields CASSFYGGPGANVLTF.

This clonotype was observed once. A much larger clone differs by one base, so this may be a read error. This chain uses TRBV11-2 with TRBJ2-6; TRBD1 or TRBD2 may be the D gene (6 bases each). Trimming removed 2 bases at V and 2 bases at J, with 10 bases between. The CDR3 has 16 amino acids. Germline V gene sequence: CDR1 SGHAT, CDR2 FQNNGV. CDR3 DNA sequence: TGTGCCAGCAGCTTATATGGGGGGCCTGGGGCCAACGTCCTGACTTTC. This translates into CASSLYGGPGANVLTF.

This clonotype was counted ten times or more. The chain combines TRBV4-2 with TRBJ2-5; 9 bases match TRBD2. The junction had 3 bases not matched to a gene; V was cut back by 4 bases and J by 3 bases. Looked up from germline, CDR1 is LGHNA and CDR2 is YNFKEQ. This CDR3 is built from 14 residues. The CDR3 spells CASSPIAGEETQYF. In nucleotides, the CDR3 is TGTGCCAGCAGCCCAATAGCGGGAGAAGAGACCCAGTACTTC.

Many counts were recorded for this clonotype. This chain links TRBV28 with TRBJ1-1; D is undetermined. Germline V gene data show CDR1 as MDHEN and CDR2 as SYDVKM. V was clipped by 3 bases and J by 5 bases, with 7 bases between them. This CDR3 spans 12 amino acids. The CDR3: CASSLATTEAFF. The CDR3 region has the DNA TGTGCCAGCAGTTTGGCCACTACTGAAGCTTTCTTT.

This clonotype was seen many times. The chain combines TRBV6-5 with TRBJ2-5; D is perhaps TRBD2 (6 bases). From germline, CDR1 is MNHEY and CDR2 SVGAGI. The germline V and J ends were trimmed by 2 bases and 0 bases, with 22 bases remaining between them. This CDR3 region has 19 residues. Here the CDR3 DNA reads TGTGCCAGCAGTTACGTCGGTTGGGTGGGCGGGGCCCACCAAGAGACCCAGTACTTC. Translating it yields CASSYVGWVGGAHQETQYF.

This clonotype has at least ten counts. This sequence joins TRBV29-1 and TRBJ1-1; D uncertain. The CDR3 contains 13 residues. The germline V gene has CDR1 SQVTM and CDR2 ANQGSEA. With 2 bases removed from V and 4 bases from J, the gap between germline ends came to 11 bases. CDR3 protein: CSVEREKGTEAFF. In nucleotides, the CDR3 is TGCAGCGTTGAAAGGGAAAAGGGCACTGAAGCTTTCTTT. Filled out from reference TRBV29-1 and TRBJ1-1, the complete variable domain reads SAVISQKPSRDICQRGTSLTIQCQVDSQVTMMFWYRQQPGQSLTLIATANQGSEATYESGFVIDKFPISRPNLTFSTLTVSNMSPEDSSIYLCSVEREKGTEAFFGQGTRLTVV.

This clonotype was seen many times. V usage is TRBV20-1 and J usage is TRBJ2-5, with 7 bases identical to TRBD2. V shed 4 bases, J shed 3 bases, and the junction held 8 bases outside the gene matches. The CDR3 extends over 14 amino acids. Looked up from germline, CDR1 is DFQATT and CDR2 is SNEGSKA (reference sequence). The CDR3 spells CSAIGGGREETQYF. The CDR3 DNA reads TGCAGTGCTATTGGGGGGGGTCGTGAAGAGACCCAGTACTTC.

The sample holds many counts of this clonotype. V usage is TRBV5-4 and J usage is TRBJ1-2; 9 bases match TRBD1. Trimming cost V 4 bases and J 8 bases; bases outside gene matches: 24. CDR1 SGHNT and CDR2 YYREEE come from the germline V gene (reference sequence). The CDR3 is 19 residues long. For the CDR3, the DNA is TGTGCCAGCAGCCTTCTGTTATACCGGGACAGGGTCGTGGCGGTCGGCTACACCTTC. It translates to CASSLLLYRDRVVAVGYTF.

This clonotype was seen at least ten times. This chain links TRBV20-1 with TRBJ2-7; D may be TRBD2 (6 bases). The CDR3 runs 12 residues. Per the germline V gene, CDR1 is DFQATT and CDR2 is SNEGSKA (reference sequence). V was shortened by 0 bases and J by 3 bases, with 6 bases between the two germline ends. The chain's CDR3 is CSAREEGYEQYF. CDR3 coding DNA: TGCAGTGCTAGAGAGGAGGGCTACGAGCAGTACTTC.

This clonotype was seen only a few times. The chain's CDR3 is CASSLAWLAGTGELFF. Here the CDR3 DNA reads TGCGCCAGCAGCTTGGCCTGGCTAGCGGGCACCGGGGAGCTGTTTTTT. The chain recombines TRBV5-1 with TRBJ2-2; 8 nucleotides align to TRBD2. The germline V gene has CDR1 SGHRS and CDR2 YFSETQ. CDR3 length equals 16 residues. Trimming took 0 bases from V and 4 from J; bases not matched to a gene: 5.

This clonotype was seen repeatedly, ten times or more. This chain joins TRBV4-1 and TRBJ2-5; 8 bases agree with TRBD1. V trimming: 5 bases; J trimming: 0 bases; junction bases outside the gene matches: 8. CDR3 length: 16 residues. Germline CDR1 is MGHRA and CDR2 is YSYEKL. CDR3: CASSKRTGTYQETQYF. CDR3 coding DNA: TGCGCCAGCAGCAAACGGACAGGGACGTACCAAGAGACCCAGTACTTC.

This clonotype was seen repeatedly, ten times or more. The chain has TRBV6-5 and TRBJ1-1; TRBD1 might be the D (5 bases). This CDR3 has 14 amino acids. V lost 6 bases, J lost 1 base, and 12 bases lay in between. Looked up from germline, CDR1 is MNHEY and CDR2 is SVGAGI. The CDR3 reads CASRRGYGNTEAFF. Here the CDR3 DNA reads TGTGCCAGCAGGCGGGGGTATGGGAACACTGAAGCTTTCTTT.